This record covers a single T cell receptor beta chain. V was clipped by 3 bases and J by 7 bases, with 12 bases between them. The CDR3 covers 13 residues. This entry belongs to a study of control samples from healthy donors and cancer patients. TCRdb's copy holds only in-frame clones and misses some; the assay was immunoSEQ multiplex PCR. The sample lists around 130,000 clones; under 90% were seen once. This sequence originates from a man in his forties or fifties with head and neck cancer. Sequenced material: PBMCs. The chain combines TRBV12-3 or TRBV12-4 with TRBJ1-2; TRBD1 might be the D (5 bases). CDR3: CASSFGGFGGYTF. The CDR3 DNA is TGTGCCAGCAGTTTTGGGGGGTTTGGTGGCTACACCTTC.